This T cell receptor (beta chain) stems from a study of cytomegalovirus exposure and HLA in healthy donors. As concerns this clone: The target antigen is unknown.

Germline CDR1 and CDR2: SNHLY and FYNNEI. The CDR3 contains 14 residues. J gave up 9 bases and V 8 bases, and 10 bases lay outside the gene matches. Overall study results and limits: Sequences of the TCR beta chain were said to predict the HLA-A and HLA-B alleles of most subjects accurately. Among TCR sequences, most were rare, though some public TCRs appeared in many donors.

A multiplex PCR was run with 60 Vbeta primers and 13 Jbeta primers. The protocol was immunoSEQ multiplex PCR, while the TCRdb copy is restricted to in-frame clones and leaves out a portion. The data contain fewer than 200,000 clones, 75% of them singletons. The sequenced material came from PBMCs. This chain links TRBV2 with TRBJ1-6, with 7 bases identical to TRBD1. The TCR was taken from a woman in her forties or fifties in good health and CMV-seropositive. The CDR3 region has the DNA TGTGCCAGCGTCGACAGGGTGGGAAGTTCACCCCTCCACTTT. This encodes CASVDRVGSSPLHF.